These T cell receptor beta chains were read from a single sample in a study of T-cell reconstitution after alpha-beta-depleted transplantation in children. TCRdb used MiXCR to reprocess the PCR reads, holding one entry per CDR3 protein. The sample has about 110,000 distinct CDR3 sequences, about 6.5% seen once; the top ten hold approximately 23%. The sample here was PBMCs, mostly from graft donor cells, taken 360 days after TCRalphabeta/CD19-depleted stem cell transplant. The source of these receptors is a male patient between 2 and 15 years old who had a stem cell transplant for acute lymphoblastic leukemia, so the T cells may come from the graft donor. CDR3s include the opening cysteine and the closing phenylalanine or tryptophan. Fields, in order: D gene, J gene, V gene, clone size, CDR3 protein, CDR3 DNA. The D gene is left open where the match is weak. Rows may omit the clone size; those that give it use once, few, many or a size class.

TRBD2	TRBJ2-5	TRBV4-3	many	CASSQDFGGTQETQYF	TGCGCCAGCAGCCAAGATTTCGGGGGGACTCAAGAGACCCAGTACTTC
TRBD1	TRBJ2-7	TRBV5-6	many	CASSLDPDRGEQYF	TGTGCCAGCAGCTTGGACCCGGACAGGGGCGAGCAGTACTTC
NA	TRBJ2-7	TRBV13	many	CASSGGELPSYEQYF	TGTGCCAGCAGTGGCGGAGAGCTACCGTCCTACGAGCAGTACTTC
TRBD1	TRBJ2-6	TRBV5-4	NA	CASSLARVRDRDSGANVLTF	TGTGCCAGCAGCTTGGCCCGAGTGCGGGACAGGGATTCTGGGGCCAACGTCCTGACTTTC
NA	TRBJ2-1	TRBV5-6	NA	CAMSSGLNEQFF	TGTGCCATGAGCTCCGGGCTAAATGAGCAGTTCTTC
TRBD2	TRBJ2-2	TRBV28	many	CASSFGLAGLFNTGELFF	TGTGCCAGCAGTTTTGGACTAGCGGGATTGTTCAACACCGGGGAGCTGTTTTTT
NA	TRBJ2-1	TRBV19	few	CASSMGLDQFF	TGTGCCAGTAGTATGGGGTTAGATCAGTTCTTC
NA	TRBJ2-3	TRBV7-7	NA	CASSLANRATDTQYF	TGTGCTAGCAGCTTAGCAAACAGGGCAACAGATACGCAGTATTTT
NA	TRBJ2-1	TRBV12-3/TRBV12-4	many	CASLQVTYNEQFF	TGTGCCAGCCTACAGGTTACCTACAATGAGCAGTTCTTC
NA	TRBJ2-7	TRBV10-2	few	CASSGLEPVNSYEQYF	TGCGCCAGCAGCGGGTTAGAGCCGGTAAACTCCTACGAGCAGTACTTC
TRBD2	TRBJ2-3	TRBV9	few	CASSVVASGGVSTDTQYF	TGTGCCAGCAGCGTAGTGGCTAGCGGGGGGGTTAGCACAGATACGCAGTATTTT
NA	TRBJ2-2	TRBV14	many	CASSQSLLAINTGELFF	TGTGCCAGCAGCCAATCCCTCCTAGCGATAAACACCGGGGAGCTGTTTTTT
NA	TRBJ1-4	TRBV28	few	CASSLSRDHFSTNEKLFF	TGTGCTAGCAGTTTATCACGGGATCACTTTTCAACTAATGAAAAACTGTTTTTT
NA	TRBJ2-7	TRBV4-3	NA	CASSHSVGSYKQYF	TGCGCCAGCAGTCACTCCGTTGGGTCCTACAAGCAGTACTTC
NA	TRBJ2-7	TRBV20-1	many	CSARGSGEQYF	TGCAGTGCTAGAGGGAGCGGGGAGCAGTACTTC
TRBD2	TRBJ2-5	TRBV4-1	many	CASSYGGAAETQYF	TGCGCCAGCAGCTACGGGGGGGCCGCGGAGACCCAGTACTTC
NA	TRBJ2-2	TRBV7-2	many	CASSLTVTGELFF	TGTGCCAGCAGCTTGACGGTCACCGGGGAGCTGTTTTTT
TRBD2	TRBJ2-1	TRBV5-1	many	CASRKRERDEQFF	TGCGCCAGCAGGAAGCGGGAGAGGGATGAGCAGTTCTTC
NA	TRBJ2-7	TRBV20-1	NA	CSARRSSQGWYEQYF	TGCAGTGCTAGACGATCCTCACAGGGATGGTACGAGCAGTACTTC
TRBD1	TRBJ1-2	TRBV20-1	NA	CSARGPGQGGGYTF	TGCAGTGCTAGAGGCCCGGGACAGGGCGGAGGCTACACCTTC
NA	TRBJ2-2	TRBV4-3	many	CASSQVQGWDTGELFF	TGCGCCAGCAGCCAAGTGCAGGGGTGGGACACCGGGGAGCTGTTTTTT
TRBD2	TRBJ2-7	TRBV28	few	CASTLLTSGSSEQYF	TGTGCCAGCACCCTCCTGACTAGCGGGAGCAGTGAGCAGTACTTC
NA	TRBJ1-2	TRBV18	few	CASSPQLGGNNYGYTF	TGTGCCAGCTCACCTCAGCTAGGGGGAAACAACTATGGCTACACCTTC
TRBD2	TRBJ2-7	TRBV5-1	many	CASSPRLAGGSGEQYF	TGCGCCAGCAGCCCCCGATTAGCGGGGGGTTCGGGGGAGCAGTACTTC
NA	TRBJ2-1	TRBV6-1	few	CASSEGRYNEQFF	TGTGCCAGCAGTGAGGGGCGCTACAATGAGCAGTTCTTC
NA	TRBJ2-7	TRBV28	NA	CASSPTDTSYEQYF	TGTGCCAGCAGTCCAACGGACACCTCCTACGAGCAGTACTTC